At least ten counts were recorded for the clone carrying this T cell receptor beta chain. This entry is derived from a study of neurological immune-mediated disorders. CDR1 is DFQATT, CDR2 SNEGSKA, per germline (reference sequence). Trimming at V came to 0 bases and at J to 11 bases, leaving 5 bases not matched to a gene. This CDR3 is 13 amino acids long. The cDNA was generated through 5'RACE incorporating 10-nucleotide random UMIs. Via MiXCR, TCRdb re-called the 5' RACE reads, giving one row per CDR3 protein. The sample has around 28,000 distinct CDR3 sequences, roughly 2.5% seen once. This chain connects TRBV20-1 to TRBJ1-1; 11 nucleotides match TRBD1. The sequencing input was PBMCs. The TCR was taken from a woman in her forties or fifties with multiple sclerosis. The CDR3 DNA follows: TGCAGTGCTAGAGATTCGGGGGACAGGGGGGCTTTCTTT. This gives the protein CSARDSGDRGAFF.